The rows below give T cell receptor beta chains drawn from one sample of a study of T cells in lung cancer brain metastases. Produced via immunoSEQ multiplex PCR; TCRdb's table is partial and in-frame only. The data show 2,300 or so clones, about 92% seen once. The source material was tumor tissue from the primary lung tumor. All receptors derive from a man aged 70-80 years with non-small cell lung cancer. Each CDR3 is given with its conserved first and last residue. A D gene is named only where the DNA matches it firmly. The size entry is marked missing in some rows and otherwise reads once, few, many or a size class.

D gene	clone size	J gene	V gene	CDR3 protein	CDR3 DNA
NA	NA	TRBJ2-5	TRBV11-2	CASSLGTAVGLETQYF	TGTGCCAGCAGCTTAGGGACGGCGGTTGGTCTAGAGACCCAGTACTTC
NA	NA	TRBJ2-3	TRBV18	CASSPPTGLDTQYF	TGTGCCAGCTCACCACCCACAGGGCTCGATACGCAGTATTTT
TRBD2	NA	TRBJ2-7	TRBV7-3	CASSAGLAYEQYF	TGTGCCAGCAGCGCGGGACTAGCGTACGAGCAGTACTTT
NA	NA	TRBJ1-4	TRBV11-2	CASSLGPGSNEKLFF	TGTGCCAGCAGCTTAGGTCCGGGGTCTAATGAAAAACTGTTTTTT
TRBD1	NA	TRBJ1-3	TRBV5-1	CASSTGTEGNTIYF	TGCGCCAGCAGTACCGGGACAGAAGGAAACACCATATATTTT
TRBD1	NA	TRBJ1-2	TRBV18	CASSPQLTGDDGYTF	TGTGCCAGCTCACCACAACTTACAGGGGATGACGGCTACACCTTC
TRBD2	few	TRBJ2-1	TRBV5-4	CASSSTSGGYNEQFF	TGTGCCAGCAGCTCCACTAGCGGGGGCTACAATGAGCAGTTCTTC
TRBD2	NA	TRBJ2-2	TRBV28	CASTLALAGTGELFF	TGTGCCAGCACCCTAGCACTAGCGGGCACCGGGGAGCTGTTTTTT
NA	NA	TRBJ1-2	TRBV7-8	CASSLASKDYGYTF	TGTGCCAGCAGCTTAGCCTCCAAGGACTATGGCTACACCTTC
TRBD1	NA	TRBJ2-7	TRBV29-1	CSVEGTGGAEQYF	TGCAGCGTTGAAGGGACAGGGGGCGCCGAGCAGTACTTC
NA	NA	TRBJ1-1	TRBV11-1	CASSAQWGRAFF	TGTGCCAGCAGCGCCCAGTGGGGGAGGGCTTTCTTT
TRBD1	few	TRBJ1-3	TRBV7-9	CASSLSGQASFGNTIYF	TGTGCCAGCAGTTTGTCGGGACAGGCATCTTTTGGAAACACCATATATTTT
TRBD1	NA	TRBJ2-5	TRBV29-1	CSVAGQNWETQYF	TGCAGCGTTGCGGGACAGAATTGGGAGACCCAGTACTTC
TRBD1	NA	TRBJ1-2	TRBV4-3	CASSQDWGTGRGYTF	TGCGCCAGCAGCCAAGATTGGGGGACAGGGCGAGGCTACACCTTC
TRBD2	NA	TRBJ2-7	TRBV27	CASSLRARAGGNEQYF	TGTGCCAGCAGTTTAAGAGCTAGAGCGGGAGGCAACGAGCAGTACTTC
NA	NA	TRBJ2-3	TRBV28	CASSFQGSTDTQYF	TGTGCCAGCAGTTTTCAGGGGAGCACAGATACGCAGTATTTT
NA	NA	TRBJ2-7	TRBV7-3	CASSLFREPTYEQYF	TGTGCCAGCAGCTTATTCCGGGAACCCACCTACGAGCAGTACTTC
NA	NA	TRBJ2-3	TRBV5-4	CASSPGAHGSTDTQYF	TGTGCCAGCAGCCCCGGGGCGCACGGAAGCACAGATACGCAGTATTTT
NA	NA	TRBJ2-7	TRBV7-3	CASSLTEKGKQYF	TGTGCCAGCAGCTTAACGGAAAAGGGGAAGCAGTACTTC
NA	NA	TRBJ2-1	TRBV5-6	CASSLQGVGMGNNEQFF	TGTGCCAGCAGCTTACAAGGAGTCGGGATGGGGAACAATGAGCAGTTCTTC
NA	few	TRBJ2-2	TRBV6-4	CASSEQTGTGELFF	TGTGCCAGCAGTGAACAGACAGGCACCGGGGAGCTGTTTTTT
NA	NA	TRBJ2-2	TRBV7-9	CASSFPGTITGELFF	TGTGCCAGCAGCTTTCCCGGGACGATCACCGGGGAGCTGTTTTTT
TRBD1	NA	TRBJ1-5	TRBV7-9	CASSRGQGYSPQHF	TGTGCCAGCAGCCGCGGACAGGGCTATTCGCCCCAGCATTTT
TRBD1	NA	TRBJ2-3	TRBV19	CASSRDRAGDQPQYF	TGTGCCAGTAGCAGGGACAGGGCGGGGGATCAGCCCCAGTATTTT
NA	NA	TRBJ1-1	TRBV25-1	CASSGGNTEAFF	TGTGCCAGCAGTGGGGGAAACACTGAAGCTTTCTTT
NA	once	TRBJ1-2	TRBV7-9	CASSGSVNYGYTF	TGTGCCAGCAGCGGCAGTGTTAACTATGGCTATACCTTC
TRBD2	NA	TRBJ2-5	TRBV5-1	CASSLEWGGQETQYF	TGCGCCAGCAGCTTAGAATGGGGGGGCCAAGAGACCCAGTACTTC
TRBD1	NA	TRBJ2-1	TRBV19	CASKITGGYNEQFF	TGTGCCAGTAAGATAACAGGGGGGTACAATGAGCAGTTCTTC